The 7 T cell receptor beta chains given below trace back to one sample, sequenced in a study of T cells expressing NK-cell markers. One entry per CDR3 protein, without DNA, is what TCRdb gives after re-calling the 5' RACE reads. This table lists 350,000 to 500,000 distinct CDR3 sequences. The sample comprised blood T cells: a sorted CD56 or NKG2C T cell subset, CD4+ or CD8+ T cells, or bulk PBMC T cells (not recorded which). The receptors originated from a woman between 18 and 70 years old in good health.

The chain joins TRBV20-1 to TRBJ2-1; TCRdb calls TRBD1, which cannot be checked without DNA. In germline, CDR1 is DFQATT, CDR2 SNEGSKA (reference sequence). CDR3 size: 15 residues. Here the CDR3 reads CSARDPVGVRNEQFF.

CDR3 sequence reads: CSSPGGRAGEQYF. J is TRBJ2-7 and V is TRBV29-1; the D gene TCRdb calls, TRBD2, cannot be checked with no DNA. CDR3 length: 13 amino acids. Germline loops: CDR1 SQVTM, CDR2 ANQGSEA.

V gene TRBV11-2 combines with J gene TRBJ2-5; TCRdb's D call, TRBD2, is unchecked because there is no DNA. This CDR3 is built from 15 residues. CDR1 is SGHAT, CDR2 FQNNGV, per germline. CDR3 residues: CASSLSGGALETQYF. The complete variable domain, with remaining parts taken from reference TRBV11-2 and TRBJ2-5, reads EAGVAQSPRYKIIEKRQSVAFWCNPISGHATLYWYQQILGQGPKLLIQFQNNGVVDDSQLPKDRFSAERLKGVDSTLKIQPAKLEDSAVYLCASSLSGGALETQYFGPGTRLLVL.

This chain joins TRBV12-3 or TRBV12-4 and TRBJ2-4; the D call from TCRdb, TRBD2, cannot be confirmed without DNA. This CDR3 comprises 14 residues. CDR3 sequence: CASKDSLAKNIQYF.

The rearrangement uses TRBV28 and TRBJ1-3; TCRdb returns TRBD1, unconfirmable since there is no DNA. This CDR3 has 15 residues. CDR1 is MDHEN and CDR2 is SYDVKM in the germline V gene. The CDR3 reads CASRPGVVGGNTIYF.

This sequence joins TRBV12-3 or TRBV12-4 and TRBJ1-5. The CDR3 totals 15 residues. Here the CDR3 reads CASSFSRGLNQPQHF.

The chain uses TRBV7-2 and TRBJ2-6; TCRdb's assignment of TRBD1 cannot be checked, as there is no DNA. The CDR3 runs 15 residues. Germline V gene data show CDR1 as SGHTA and CDR2 as FQGNSA. The CDR3 spells CASSLSGAGANVLTF.